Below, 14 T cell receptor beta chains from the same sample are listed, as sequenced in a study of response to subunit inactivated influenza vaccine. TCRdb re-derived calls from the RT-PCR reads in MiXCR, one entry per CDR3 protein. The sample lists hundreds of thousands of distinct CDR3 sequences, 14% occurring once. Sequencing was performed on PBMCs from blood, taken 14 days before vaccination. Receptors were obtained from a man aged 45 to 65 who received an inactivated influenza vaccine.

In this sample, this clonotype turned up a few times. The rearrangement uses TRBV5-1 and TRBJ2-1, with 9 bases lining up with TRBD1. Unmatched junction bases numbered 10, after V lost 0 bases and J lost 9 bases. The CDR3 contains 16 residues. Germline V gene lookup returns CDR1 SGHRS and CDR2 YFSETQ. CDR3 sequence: CASSLASGTGIAEQFF. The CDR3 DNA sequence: TGCGCCAGCAGCTTGGCCTCCGGGACAGGGATCGCTGAGCAGTTCTTC.

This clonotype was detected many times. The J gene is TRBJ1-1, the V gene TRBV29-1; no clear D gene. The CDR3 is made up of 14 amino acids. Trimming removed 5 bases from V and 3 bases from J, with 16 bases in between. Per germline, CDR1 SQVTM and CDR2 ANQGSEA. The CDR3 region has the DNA TGCAGCGTTATCGGGGTCGTGGAGCACACTGAAGCTTTCTTT. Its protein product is CSVIGVVEHTEAFF.

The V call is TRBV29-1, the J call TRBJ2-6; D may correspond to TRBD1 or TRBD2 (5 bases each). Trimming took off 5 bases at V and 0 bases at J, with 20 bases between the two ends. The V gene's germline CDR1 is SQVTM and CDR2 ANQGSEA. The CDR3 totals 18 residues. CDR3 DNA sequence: TGCAGCGTTTACTTCCGAGAAGGGACCGACTCTGGGGCCAACGTCCTGACTTTC. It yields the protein CSVYFREGTDSGANVLTF. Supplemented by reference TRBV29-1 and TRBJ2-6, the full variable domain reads SAVISQKPSRDICQRGTSLTIQCQVDSQVTMMFWYRQQPGQSLTLIATANQGSEATYESGFVIDKFPISRPNLTFSTLTVSNMSPEDSSIYLCSVYFREGTDSGANVLTFGAGSRLTVL.

CDR3 residues: CSVDTDYEQYF. DNA of the CDR3: TGCAGCGTTGATACGGATTACGAGCAGTACTTC. The chain employs TRBV29-1 and TRBJ2-7; D not resolved. The germline V gene encodes CDR1 SQVTM and CDR2 ANQGSEA. The CDR3 consists of 11 residues. Trimming pared 3 bases from V and 4 bases from J, leaving 7 bases between.

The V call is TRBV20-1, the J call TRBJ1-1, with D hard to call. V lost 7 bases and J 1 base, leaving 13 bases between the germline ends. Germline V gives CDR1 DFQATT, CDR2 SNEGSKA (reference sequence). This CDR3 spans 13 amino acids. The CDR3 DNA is TGCAGTGTCAGCGGGCGCGGGAACACTGAAGCTTTCTTT. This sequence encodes CSVSGRGNTEAFF.

The CDR3 spells CASSKDFQETQYF. CDR3 DNA sequence: TGTGCCAGCAGCAAGGACTTCCAAGAGACCCAGTACTTC. The chain couples TRBV5-6 to TRBJ2-5; perhaps TRBD2 as D (5 bases). Germline CDR1 reads SGHDT; CDR2 reads YYEEEE. This CDR3 is 13 amino acids long. V shed 4 bases and J shed 1 base, with 8 bases lying between them.

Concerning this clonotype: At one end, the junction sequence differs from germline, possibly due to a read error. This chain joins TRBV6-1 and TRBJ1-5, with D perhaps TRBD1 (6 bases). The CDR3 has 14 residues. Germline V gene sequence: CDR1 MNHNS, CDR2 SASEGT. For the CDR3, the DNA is TGTGCCAGCAGGGAAGGGGCAGGGGATCAGCCCCAGCATTTT. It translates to CASREGAGDQPQHF.

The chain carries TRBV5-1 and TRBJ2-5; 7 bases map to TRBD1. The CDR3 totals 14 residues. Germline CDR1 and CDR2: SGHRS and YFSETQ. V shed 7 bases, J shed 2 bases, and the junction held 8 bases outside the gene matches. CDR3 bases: TGCGCCAGCTGCCGGGACAGCAAACAAGAGACCCAGTACTTC. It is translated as CASCRDSKQETQYF.

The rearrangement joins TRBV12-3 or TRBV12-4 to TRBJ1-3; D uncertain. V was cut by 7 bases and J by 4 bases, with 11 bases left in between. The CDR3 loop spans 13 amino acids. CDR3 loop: CASTFSEGNTIYF. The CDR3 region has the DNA TGTGCCAGCACCTTCTCGGAGGGAAACACCATATATTTT.

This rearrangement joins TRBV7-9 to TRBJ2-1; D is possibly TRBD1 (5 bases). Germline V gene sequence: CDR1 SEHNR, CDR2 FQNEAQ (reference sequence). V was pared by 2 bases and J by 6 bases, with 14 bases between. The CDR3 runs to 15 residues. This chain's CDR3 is CASSLQAGFANEQFF. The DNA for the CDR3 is TGTGCCAGCAGCTTACAGGCAGGGTTCGCCAATGAGCAGTTCTTC.

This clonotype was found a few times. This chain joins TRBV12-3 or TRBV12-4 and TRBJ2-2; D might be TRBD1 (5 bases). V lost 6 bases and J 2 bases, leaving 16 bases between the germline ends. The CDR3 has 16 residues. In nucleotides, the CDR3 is TGTGCCAGCAGCCGGCACAGGACAACAAACACCGGGGAGCTGTTTTTT. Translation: CASSRHRTTNTGELFF.

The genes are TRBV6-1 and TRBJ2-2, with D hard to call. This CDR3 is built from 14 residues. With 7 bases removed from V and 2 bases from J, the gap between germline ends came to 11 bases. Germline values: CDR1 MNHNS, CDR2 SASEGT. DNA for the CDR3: TGTGCCAGCACCGAAACTCGAAACACCGGGGAGCTGTTTTTT. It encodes CASTETRNTGELFF.

The CDR3 region is CASSLMVGLQETQYF. The CDR3 nucleotides read TGTGCCAGCAGCTTAATGGTGGGGCTACAAGAGACCCAGTACTTC. The genes are TRBV7-2 and TRBJ2-5, with D possibly being TRBD1 (5 bases). Per germline, CDR1 SGHTA and CDR2 FQGNSA. V dropped 2 bases and J dropped 2 bases, with 12 bases sitting between them. The CDR3 spans 15 residues.

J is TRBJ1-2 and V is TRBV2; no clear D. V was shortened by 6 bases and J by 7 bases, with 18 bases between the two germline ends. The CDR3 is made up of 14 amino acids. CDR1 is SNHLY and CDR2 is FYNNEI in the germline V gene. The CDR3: CASRSTTSPVGYTF. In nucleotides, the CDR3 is TGTGCCAGCAGAAGCACGACATCCCCGGTTGGCTACACCTTC.